The 13 T cell receptor beta chains reported below all come from one sample, sequenced in a study of blood T cell repertoires in COVID-19. The method was immunoSEQ multiplex PCR; TCRdb's version includes in-frame clones alone and lacks a portion of them. The sample records almost 250,000 clones, around nine tenths being singletons. The material sequenced was PBMCs or T cells enriched from blood (not recorded which). The receptors were gathered from a woman in her fifties or sixties who had recovered from COVID-19.

J is TRBJ1-6 and V is TRBV10-3; D possibly corresponds to TRBD1 (5 bases). Germline CDR1 ENHRY, CDR2 SYGVKD. The CDR3 is made up of 14 amino acids. The V end lost 2 bases, the J end lost 5 bases, and 7 bases lay between the germline ends. CDR3 protein: CAISEDRDNSPLHF. DNA for the CDR3: TGTGCCATCAGTGAGGACAGAGATAATTCACCCCTCCACTTT.

The rearrangement uses TRBV9 and TRBJ2-7, with 9 bases identical to TRBD2. This CDR3 has 14 residues. Germline trimming cut 3 bases from V and 0 bases from J; bases unmatched to any gene: 1. Germline CDR1 is SGDLS and CDR2 is YYNGEE. Written as DNA, the CDR3 is TGTGCCAGCAGCGGACTAGCGGACTCCTACGAGCAGTACTTC. It codes for CASSGLADSYEQYF.

This chain joins TRBV7-9 and TRBJ1-1, with no clear D. In germline, CDR1 is SEHNR, CDR2 FQNEAQ (reference sequence). Trimming left V 5 bases short and J 4 bases short, with 17 bases between. This CDR3 spans 15 amino acids. The CDR3, as DNA: TGTGCCAGCAGCGAGCACAGCCCGTCGAGCACTGAAGCTTTCTTT. Protein product: CASSEHSPSSTEAFF. Filled out from reference TRBV7-9 and TRBJ1-1, the complete variable domain reads DTGVSQNPRHKITKRGQNVTFRCDPISEHNRLYWYRQTLGQGPEFLTYFQNEAQLEKSRLLSDRFSAERPKGSFSTLEIQRTEQGDSAMYLCASSEHSPSSTEAFFGQGTRLTVV.

The chain is built from TRBV19 and TRBJ2-2; the match to TRBD1 covers 7 bases. V dropped 5 bases and J dropped 0; count of bases not matched to a gene: 3. Looked up from germline, CDR1 is LNHDA and CDR2 is SQIVND (reference sequence). This CDR3 has 15 residues. The CDR3 DNA follows: TGTGCCAGTAGTCACGGGACAGCGAACACCGGGGAGCTGTTTTTT. Residues: CASSHGTANTGELFF.

The chain employs TRBV7-6 and TRBJ2-1, with 9 bases matching TRBD1. CDR1 and CDR2 (germline): SGHVS, FNYEAQ. The CDR3 contains 16 residues. V lost 4 bases, J lost 7 bases, and 11 bases stayed unmatched. Here the CDR3 reads CASSSTAGTGRNEQFF. CDR3 sequence (DNA): TGTGCCAGCAGCTCTACTGCCGGGACAGGGAGGAATGAGCAGTTCTTC.

The chain couples TRBV5-1 to TRBJ2-1; tentative D call: TRBD2 (6 bases). CDR3 length: 14 residues. V was pared by 5 bases and J by 0 bases, with 9 bases between. Looked up from germline, CDR1 is SGHRS and CDR2 is YFSETQ. This CDR3 is CASRGGTSYNEQFF. CDR3 coding DNA: TGCGCCAGCAGAGGCGGGACCTCCTACAATGAGCAGTTCTTC.

V gene TRBV6-5 combines with J gene TRBJ2-1; perhaps TRBD2 as D (6 bases). The germline V gene encodes CDR1 MNHEY and CDR2 SVGAGI. The CDR3 extends over 14 amino acids. Trimming stripped 6 bases from V and 0 bases from J, with 9 bases between. The CDR3 is CASRRGYSYNEQFF. CDR3 nucleotide sequence: TGTGCCAGCAGGCGGGGTTACTCCTACAATGAGCAGTTCTTC.

This chain joins TRBV4-1 and TRBJ2-7; 9 bases are shared with TRBD2. The junction had 10 bases not matched to a gene; V was cut back by 1 base and J by 3 bases. CDR1 MGHRA and CDR2 YSYEKL come from the germline V gene. CDR3 length: 17 amino acids. For the CDR3, the DNA is TGCGCCAGCAGCCAAGTGGTTCTTAGCGGGAGCTTCTACGAGCAGTACTTC. Protein sequence: CASSQVVLSGSFYEQYF.

This rearrangement joins TRBV6-5 to TRBJ1-2, with TRBD1 identical over 9 bases. Germline loops: CDR1 MNHEY, CDR2 SVGAGI. This CDR3 has 13 amino acids. V lost 7 bases, J lost 7 bases, and 7 bases stayed unmatched. CDR3 amino acids: CASTLGQGVGYTF. The DNA of the CDR3 is TGTGCCAGCACTTTGGGACAGGGTGTTGGCTACACCTTC.

The chain carries TRBV10-3 and TRBJ1-2; D might be TRBD1 (5 bases). The germline V gene encodes CDR1 ENHRY and CDR2 SYGVKD. V was pared by 0 bases and J by 8 bases, with 10 bases between. The CDR3 totals 13 residues. CDR3 in DNA: TGTGCCATCAGTGAGTCGGGGGGAGGCGGCTACACCTTC. This sequence encodes CAISESGGGGYTF.

J is TRBJ1-3 and V is TRBV29-1, with TRBD1 identical over 8 bases. J lost 7 bases, V lost 7 bases, and 15 bases had no gene match. Germline CDR1 reads SQVTM; CDR2 reads ANQGSEA. This CDR3 region has 15 residues. CDR3 residues: CSATRGRQGLNTIYF. The DNA of the CDR3 is TGCAGCGCCACGCGGGGGAGACAGGGGTTGAACACCATATATTTT.

V gene TRBV10-1 combines with J gene TRBJ2-7; TRBD1 matches 7 bases. J lost 1 base, V lost 2 bases, and 2 bases had no gene match. The CDR3 runs to 14 residues. CDR1 and CDR2 from the germline V gene are WNHNN and SYGVQD (reference sequence). This chain's CDR3 is CASSEVGQSYEQYF. The DNA of the CDR3 is TGCGCCAGCAGTGAGGTGGGACAGTCCTACGAGCAGTACTTC.

The chain couples TRBV29-1 to TRBJ1-1; 8 nucleotides line up with TRBD1. The V segment lost 7 bases and the J segment 1 base; nucleotides outside the gene matches: 5. Germline V CDR1 and CDR2: SQVTM, ANQGSEA. The CDR3 consists of 13 residues. CDR3 DNA sequence: TGCAGCGCCTGGACAGGGAGGAACACTGAAGCTTTCTTT. Protein sequence: CSAWTGRNTEAFF.